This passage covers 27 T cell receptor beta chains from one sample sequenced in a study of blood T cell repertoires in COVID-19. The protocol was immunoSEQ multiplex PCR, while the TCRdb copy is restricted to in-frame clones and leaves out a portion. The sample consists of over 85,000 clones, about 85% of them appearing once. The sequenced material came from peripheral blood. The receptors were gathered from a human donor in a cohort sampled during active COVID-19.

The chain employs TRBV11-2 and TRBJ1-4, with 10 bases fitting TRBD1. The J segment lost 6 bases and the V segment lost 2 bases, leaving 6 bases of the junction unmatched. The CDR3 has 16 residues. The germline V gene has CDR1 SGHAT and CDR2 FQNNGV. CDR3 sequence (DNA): TGTGCCAGCAGCTTATTCCCGGGACAGGGGCATGAAAAACTGTTTTTT. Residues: CASSLFPGQGHEKLFF.

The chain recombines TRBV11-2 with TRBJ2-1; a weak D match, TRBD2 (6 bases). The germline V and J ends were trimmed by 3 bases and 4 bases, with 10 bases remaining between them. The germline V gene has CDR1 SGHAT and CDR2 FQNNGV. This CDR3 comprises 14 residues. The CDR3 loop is CASSFGTPYNEQFF. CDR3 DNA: TGTGCCAGCAGCTTCGGGACTCCTTACAATGAGCAGTTCTTC.

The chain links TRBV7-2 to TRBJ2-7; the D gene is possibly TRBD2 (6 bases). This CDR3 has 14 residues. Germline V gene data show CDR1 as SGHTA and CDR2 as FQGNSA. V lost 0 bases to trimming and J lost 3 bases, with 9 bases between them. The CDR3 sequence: CASSLAASDYEQYF. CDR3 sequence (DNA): TGTGCCAGCAGCTTAGCGGCTAGCGACTACGAGCAGTACTTC.

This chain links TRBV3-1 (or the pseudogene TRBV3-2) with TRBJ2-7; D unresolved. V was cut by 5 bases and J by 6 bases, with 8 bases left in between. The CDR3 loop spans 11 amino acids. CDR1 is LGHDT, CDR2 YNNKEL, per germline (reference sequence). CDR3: CASSSTVEQYF. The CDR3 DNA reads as TGTGCCAGCAGCTCCACAGTCGAGCAGTACTTC.

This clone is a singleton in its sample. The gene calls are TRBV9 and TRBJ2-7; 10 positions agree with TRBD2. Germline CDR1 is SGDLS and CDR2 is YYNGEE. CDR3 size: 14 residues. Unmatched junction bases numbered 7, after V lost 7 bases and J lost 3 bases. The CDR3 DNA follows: TGTGCCAGCGCAGCGGGAGGGCCGGGCTACGAGCAGTACTTC. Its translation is CASAAGGPGYEQYF.

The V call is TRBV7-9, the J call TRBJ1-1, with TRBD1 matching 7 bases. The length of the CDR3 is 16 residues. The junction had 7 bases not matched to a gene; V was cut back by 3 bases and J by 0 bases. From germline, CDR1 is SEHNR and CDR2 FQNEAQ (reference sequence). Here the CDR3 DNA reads TGTGCCAGCAGCTTCCCTAAGACAGGGATGAACACTGAAGCTTTCTTT. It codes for CASSFPKTGMNTEAFF.

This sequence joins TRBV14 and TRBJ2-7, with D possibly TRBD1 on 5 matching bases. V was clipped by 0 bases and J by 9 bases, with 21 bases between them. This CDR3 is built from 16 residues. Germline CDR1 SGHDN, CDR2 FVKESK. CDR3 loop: CASSQETGQIYERQYF. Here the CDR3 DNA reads TGTGCCAGCAGCCAAGAAACAGGCCAGATCTACGAGCGGCAGTACTTC.

CDR3 bases: TGTGCCAGCAGCCTAAGTGCGGGGAACGGCGAGCAGTACTTC. Protein: CASSLSAGNGEQYF. This chain joins TRBV7-3 and TRBJ2-7, with D perhaps TRBD2 (6 bases). In germline, CDR1 is SGHTA, CDR2 FQGTGA. V lost 5 bases to trimming and J lost 6 bases, with 17 bases between them. The CDR3 extends over 14 amino acids.

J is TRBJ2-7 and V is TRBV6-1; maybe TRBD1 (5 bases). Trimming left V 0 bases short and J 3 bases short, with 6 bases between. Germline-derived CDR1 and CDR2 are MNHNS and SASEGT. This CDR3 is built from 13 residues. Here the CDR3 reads CASSEADSYEQYF. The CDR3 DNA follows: TGTGCCAGCAGTGAAGCCGACAGCTACGAGCAGTACTTC.

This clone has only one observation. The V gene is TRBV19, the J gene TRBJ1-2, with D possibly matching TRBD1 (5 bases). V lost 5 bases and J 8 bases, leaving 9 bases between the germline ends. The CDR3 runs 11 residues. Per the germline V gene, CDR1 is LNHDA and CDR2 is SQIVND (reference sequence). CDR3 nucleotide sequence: TGTGCCAGTAGTCGGGGGTACGGCTACACCTTC. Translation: CASSRGYGYTF.

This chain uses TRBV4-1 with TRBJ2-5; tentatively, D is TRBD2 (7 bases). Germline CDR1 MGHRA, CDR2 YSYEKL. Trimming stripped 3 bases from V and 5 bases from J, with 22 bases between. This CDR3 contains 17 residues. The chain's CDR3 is CASSHAGAGRVGETQYF. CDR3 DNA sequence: TGCGCCAGCAGCCACGCGGGGGCGGGACGAGTAGGCGAGACCCAGTACTTC.

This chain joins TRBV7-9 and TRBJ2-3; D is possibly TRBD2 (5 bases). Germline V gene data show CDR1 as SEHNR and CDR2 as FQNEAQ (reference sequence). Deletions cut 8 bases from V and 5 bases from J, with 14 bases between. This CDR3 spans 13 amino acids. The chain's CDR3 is CASGIGVEDTQYF. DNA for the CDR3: TGTGCCAGCGGGATCGGGGTGGAAGATACGCAGTATTTT.

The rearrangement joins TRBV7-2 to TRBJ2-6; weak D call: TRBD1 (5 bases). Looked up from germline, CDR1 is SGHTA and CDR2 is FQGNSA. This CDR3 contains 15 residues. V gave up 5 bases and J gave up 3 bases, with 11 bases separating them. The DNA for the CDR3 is TGTGCCAGCAGCCCGGTAGGGGTTGGGGCCAACGTCCTGACTTTC. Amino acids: CASSPVGVGANVLTF.

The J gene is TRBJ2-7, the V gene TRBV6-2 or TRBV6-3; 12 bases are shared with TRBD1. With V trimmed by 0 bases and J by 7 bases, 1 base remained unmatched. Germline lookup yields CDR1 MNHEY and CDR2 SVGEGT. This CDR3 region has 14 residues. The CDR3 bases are TGTGCCAGCAGTTACTCGGGACAGGGGGCGGAGCAGTACTTC. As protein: CASSYSGQGAEQYF.

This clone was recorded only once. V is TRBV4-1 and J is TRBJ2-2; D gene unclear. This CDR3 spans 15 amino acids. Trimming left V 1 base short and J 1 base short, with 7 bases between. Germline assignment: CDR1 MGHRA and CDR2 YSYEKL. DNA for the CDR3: TGCGCCAGCAGCCAAGCCAGTCAGAACACCGGGGAGCTGTTTTTT. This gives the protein CASSQASQNTGELFF.

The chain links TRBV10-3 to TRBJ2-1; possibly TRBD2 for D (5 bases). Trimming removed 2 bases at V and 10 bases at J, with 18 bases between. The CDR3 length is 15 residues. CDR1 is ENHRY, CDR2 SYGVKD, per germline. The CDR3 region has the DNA TGTGCCATCAGTGAGGCCTCGAGCGGCTTGAGGGAGCAGTTCTTC. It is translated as CAISEASSGLREQFF.

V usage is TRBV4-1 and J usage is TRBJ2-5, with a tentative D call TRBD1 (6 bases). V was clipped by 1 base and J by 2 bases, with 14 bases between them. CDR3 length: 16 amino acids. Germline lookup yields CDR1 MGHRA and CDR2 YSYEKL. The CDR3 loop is CASSQADRRAQETQYF. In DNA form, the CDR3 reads TGCGCCAGCAGCCAAGCGGACAGACGGGCGCAAGAGACCCAGTACTTC.

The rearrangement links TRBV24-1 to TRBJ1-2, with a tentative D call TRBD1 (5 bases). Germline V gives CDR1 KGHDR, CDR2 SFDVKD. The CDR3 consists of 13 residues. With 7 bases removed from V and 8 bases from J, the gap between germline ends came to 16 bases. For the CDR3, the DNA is TGTGCCACCAGAAGTGGAGGGACGGGGGGCTACACCTTC. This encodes CATRSGGTGGYTF.

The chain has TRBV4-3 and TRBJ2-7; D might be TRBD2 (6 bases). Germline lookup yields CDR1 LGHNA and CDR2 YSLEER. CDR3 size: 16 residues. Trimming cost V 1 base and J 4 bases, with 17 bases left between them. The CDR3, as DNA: TGCGCCAGCAGCCAAGGTCAAGGAGGGGTGAGGTACGAGCAGTACTTC. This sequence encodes CASSQGQGGVRYEQYF.

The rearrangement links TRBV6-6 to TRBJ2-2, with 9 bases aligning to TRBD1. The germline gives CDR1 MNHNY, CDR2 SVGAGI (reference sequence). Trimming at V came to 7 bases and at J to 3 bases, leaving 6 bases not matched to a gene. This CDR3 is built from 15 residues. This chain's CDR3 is CASTWTGADTGELFF. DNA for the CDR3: TGTGCCAGCACCTGGACAGGGGCCGACACCGGGGAGCTGTTTTTT.

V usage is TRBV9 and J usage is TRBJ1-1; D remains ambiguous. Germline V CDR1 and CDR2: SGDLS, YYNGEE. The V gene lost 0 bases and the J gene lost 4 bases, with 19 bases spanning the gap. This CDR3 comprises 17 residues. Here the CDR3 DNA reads TGTGCCAGCAGCGTAGCTCTTGAGGGAAGAGGACGCACTGAAGCTTTCTTT. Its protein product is CASSVALEGRGRTEAFF.

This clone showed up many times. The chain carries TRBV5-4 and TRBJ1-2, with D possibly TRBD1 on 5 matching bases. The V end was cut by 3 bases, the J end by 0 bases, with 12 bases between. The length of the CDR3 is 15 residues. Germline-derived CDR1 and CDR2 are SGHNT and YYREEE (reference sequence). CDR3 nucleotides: TGTGCCAGCAGCTGGGGGGGGGTGCCTAACTATGGCTACACCTTC. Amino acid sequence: CASSWGGVPNYGYTF.

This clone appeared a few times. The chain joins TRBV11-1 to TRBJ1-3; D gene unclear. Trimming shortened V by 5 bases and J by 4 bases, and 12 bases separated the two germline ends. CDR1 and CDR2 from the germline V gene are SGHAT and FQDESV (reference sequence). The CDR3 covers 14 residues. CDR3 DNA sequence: TGTGCCAGCAGCCCAGAGGGTTACGGAAACACCATATATTTT. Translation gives CASSPEGYGNTIYF.

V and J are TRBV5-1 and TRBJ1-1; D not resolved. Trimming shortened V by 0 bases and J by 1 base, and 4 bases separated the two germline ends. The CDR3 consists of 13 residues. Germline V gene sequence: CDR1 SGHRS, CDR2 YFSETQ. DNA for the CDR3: TGCGCCAGCAGCTTGGAGAGGAACACTGAAGCTTTCTTT. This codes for CASSLERNTEAFF.

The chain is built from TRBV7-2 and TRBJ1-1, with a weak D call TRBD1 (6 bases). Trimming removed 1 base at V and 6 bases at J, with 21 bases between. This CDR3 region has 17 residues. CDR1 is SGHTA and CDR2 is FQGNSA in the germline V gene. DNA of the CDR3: TGTGCCAGCAGCTTAGGTCTCGGCTTGGGGGCTAGGGCTGAAGCTTTCTTT. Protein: CASSLGLGLGARAEAFF.

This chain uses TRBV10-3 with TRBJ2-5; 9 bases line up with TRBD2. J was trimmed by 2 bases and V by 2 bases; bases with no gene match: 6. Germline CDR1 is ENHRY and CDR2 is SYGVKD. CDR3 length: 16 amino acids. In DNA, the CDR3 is TGTGCCATCAGTGAGGGGACTAGCCCTATTCAAGAGACCCAGTACTTC. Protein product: CAISEGTSPIQETQYF.

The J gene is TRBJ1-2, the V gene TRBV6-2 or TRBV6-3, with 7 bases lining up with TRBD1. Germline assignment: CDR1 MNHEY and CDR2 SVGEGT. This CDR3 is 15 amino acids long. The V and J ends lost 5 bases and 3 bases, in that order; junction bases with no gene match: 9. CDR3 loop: CASSHDREVDYGYTF. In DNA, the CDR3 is TGTGCCAGCAGTCACGACAGGGAGGTGGACTATGGCTACACCTTC.